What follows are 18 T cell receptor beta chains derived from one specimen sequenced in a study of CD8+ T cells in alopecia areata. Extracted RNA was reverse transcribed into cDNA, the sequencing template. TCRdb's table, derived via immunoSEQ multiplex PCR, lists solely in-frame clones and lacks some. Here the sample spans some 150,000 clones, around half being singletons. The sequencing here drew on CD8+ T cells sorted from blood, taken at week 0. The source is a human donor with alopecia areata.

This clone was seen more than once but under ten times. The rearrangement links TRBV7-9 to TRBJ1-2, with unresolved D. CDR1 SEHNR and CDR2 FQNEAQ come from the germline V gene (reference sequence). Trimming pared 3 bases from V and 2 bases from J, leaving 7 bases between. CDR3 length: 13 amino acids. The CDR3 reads CASSFGDNYGYTF. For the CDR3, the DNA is TGTGCCAGCAGCTTCGGAGACAACTATGGCTACACCTTC.

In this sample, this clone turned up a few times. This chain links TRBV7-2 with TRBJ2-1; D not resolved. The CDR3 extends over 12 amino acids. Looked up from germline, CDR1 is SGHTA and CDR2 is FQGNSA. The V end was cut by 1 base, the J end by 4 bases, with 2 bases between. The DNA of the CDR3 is TGTGCCAGCAGCTTAGGGTACAATGAGCAGTTCTTC. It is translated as CASSLGYNEQFF.

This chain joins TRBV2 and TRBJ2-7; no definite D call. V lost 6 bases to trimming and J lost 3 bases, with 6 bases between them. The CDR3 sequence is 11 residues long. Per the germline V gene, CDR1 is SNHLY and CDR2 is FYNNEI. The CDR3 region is CASRVDYEQYF. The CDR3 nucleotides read TGTGCCAGCAGGGTGGACTACGAGCAGTACTTC.

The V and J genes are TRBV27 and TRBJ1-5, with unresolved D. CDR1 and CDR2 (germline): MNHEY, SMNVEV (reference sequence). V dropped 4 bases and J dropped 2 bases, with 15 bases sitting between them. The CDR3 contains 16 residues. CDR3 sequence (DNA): TGTGCCAGCAGTTCCCTCCCCTCTACGGGCAATCAGCCCCAGCATTTT. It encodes CASSSLPSTGNQPQHF.

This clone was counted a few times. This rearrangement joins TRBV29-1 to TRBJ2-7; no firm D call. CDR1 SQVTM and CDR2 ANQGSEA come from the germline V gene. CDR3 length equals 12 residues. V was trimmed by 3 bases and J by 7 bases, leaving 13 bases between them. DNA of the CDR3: TGCAGCGTTGAGGGCAGGATAGGAGAGCAGTACTTC. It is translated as CSVEGRIGEQYF.

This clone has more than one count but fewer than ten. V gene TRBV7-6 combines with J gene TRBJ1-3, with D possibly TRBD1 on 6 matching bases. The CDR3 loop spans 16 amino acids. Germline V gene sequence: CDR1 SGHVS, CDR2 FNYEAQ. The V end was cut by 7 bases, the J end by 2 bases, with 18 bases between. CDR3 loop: CASTRTSGVPGNTIYF. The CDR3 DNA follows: TGTGCCAGCACTCGTACCTCAGGGGTCCCTGGAAACACCATATATTTT. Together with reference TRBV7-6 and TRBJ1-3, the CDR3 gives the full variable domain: GAGVSQSPRYKVTKRGQDVALRCDPISGHVSLYWYRQALGQGPEFLTYFNYEAQQDKSGLPNDRFSAERPEGSISTLTIQRTEQRDSAMYRCASTRTSGVPGNTIYFGEGSWLTVV.

CDR3 nucleotides: TGTGCCAGCAGTGGACTAGCCGATGAGCAGTTCTTC. This translates into CASSGLADEQFF. V and J are TRBV2 and TRBJ2-1; 7 bases agree with TRBD2. V shed 4 bases, J shed 8 bases, and the junction held 2 bases outside the gene matches. The CDR3 consists of 12 residues. From germline, CDR1 is SNHLY and CDR2 FYNNEI.

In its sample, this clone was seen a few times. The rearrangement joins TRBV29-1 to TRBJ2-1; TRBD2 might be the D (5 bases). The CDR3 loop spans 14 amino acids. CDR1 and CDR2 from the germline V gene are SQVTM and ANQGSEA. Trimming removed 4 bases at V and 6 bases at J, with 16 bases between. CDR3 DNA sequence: TGCAGCGTTGTGGGTGCTGAGGAGGCCAATGAGCAGTTCTTC. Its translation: CSVVGAEEANEQFF.

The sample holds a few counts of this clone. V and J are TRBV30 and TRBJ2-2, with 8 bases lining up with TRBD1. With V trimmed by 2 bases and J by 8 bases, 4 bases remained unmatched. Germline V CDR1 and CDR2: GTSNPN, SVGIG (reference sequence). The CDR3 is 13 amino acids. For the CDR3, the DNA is TGTGCCTGGAGTTTGACAGGGGCAGGGGAGCTGTTTTTT. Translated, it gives CAWSLTGAGELFF.

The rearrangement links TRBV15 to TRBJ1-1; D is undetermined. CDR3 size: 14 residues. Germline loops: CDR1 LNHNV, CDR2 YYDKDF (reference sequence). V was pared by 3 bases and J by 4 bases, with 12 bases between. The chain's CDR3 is CATSRMDASTEAFF. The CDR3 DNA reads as TGTGCCACCAGCAGGATGGACGCGTCCACTGAAGCTTTCTTT.

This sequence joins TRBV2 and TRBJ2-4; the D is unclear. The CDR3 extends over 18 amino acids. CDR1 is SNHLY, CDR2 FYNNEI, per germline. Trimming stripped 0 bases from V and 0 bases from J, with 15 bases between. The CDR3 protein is CASSEAKHLREAKNIQYF. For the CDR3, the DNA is TGTGCCAGCAGTGAAGCTAAACACTTAAGAGAAGCCAAAAACATTCAGTACTTC.

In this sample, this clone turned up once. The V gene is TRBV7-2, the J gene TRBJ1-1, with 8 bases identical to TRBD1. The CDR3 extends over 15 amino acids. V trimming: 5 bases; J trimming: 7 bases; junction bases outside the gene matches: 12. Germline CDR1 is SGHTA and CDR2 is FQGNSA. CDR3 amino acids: CASSPGQGSVGEAFF. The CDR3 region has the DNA TGTGCCAGCAGCCCAGGACAGGGCTCGGTAGGTGAAGCTTTCTTT.

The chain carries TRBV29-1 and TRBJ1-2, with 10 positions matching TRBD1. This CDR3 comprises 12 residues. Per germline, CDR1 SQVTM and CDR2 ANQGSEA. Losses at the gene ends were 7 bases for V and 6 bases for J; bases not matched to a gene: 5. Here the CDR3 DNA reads TGCAGCGCGGGACAGGGGTTTAATGGCTACACCTTC. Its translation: CSAGQGFNGYTF.

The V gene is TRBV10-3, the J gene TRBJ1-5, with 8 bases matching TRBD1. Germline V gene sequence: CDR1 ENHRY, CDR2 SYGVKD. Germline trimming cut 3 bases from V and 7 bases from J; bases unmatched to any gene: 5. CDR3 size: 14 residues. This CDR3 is CAISDGQGGQPQHF. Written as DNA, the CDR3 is TGTGCCATCAGTGACGGACAGGGTGGCCAGCCCCAGCATTTT.

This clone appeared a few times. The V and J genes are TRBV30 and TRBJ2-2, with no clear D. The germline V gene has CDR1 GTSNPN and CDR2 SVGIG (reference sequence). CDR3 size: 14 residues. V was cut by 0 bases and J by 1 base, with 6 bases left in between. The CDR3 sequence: CAWSVSRNTGELFF. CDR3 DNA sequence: TGTGCCTGGAGTGTATCGCGGAACACCGGGGAGCTGTTTTTT.

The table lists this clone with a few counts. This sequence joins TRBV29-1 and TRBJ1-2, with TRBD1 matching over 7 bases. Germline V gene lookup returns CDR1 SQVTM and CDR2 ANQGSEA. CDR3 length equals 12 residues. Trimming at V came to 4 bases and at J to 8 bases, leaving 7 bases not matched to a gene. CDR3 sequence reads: CSVGGTEGGYTF. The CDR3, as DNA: TGCAGCGTTGGCGGGACAGAGGGCGGCTACACCTTC. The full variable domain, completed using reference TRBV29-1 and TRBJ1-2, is SAVISQKPSRDICQRGTSLTIQCQVDSQVTMMFWYRQQPGQSLTLIATANQGSEATYESGFVIDKFPISRPNLTFSTLTVSNMSPEDSSIYLCSVGGTEGGYTFGSGTRLTVV.

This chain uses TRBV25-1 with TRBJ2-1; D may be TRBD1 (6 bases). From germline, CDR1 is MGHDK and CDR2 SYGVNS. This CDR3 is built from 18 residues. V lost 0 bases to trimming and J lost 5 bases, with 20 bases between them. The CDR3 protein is CASSEYPPRDRLDNEQFF. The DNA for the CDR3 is TGTGCCAGCAGTGAATATCCACCCCGTGACAGGCTGGACAATGAGCAGTTCTTC.

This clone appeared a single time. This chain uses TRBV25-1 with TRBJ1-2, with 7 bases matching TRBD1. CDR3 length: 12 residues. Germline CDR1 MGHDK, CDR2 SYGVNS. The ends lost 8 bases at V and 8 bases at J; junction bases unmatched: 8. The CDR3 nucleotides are TGTGCCAGCGGAAACAGGGGTACCGGCTACACCTTC. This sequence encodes CASGNRGTGYTF.